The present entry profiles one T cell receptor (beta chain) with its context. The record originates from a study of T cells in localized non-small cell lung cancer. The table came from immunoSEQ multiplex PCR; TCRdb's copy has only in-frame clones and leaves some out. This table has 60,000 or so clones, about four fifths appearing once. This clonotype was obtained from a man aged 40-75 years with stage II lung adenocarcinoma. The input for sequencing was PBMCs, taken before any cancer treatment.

In DNA, the CDR3 is TGTGCCAGCCGCCGGGGGATGGATCAGCCCCAGCATTTT. Encoded protein: CASRRGMDQPQHF. The chain carries TRBV6-6 and TRBJ1-5, with D perhaps matching TRBD1 (5 bases). This CDR3 contains 13 residues. The germline V gene encodes CDR1 MNHNY and CDR2 SVGAGI (reference sequence). V was cut by 8 bases and J by 5 bases, with 13 bases left in between.